This T cell receptor beta chain emerged from a study of Graves' ophthalmopathy and Graves' hyperthyroidism. Of note for this clonotype: The junction departs from the called germline gene at one end, perhaps through a read error.

The authors amplified TCR beta CDR3 regions, and they did so from RNA transcripts for repertoire sequencing. HTBI-primed RT-PCR formed the first round, and a multiplex PCR formed the second. TCRdb reprocessed the multiplex PCR reads via MiXCR and lists one record per CDR3 protein. Among over a million distinct CDR3 sequences listed, about 35% were seen once. In germline, CDR1 is SGHDN, CDR2 FVKESK. The CDR3 extends over 10 amino acids. J is TRBJ2-7 and V is TRBV14; D may be TRBD1 (5 bases). The receptor was isolated from an adult man with Graves' hyperthyroidism. The sequenced material came from peripheral blood or thyroid tissue (not recorded which). CDR3 nucleotide sequence: TGTGCCAGCAGCCAGCTAGGCAGGGACTTC. It specifies CASSQLGRDF. Full variable domain (rest looked up from reference TRBV14 and TRBJ2-7): EAGVTQFPSHSVIEKGQTVTLRCDPISGHDNLYWYRRVMGKEIKFLLHFVKESKQDESGMPNNRFLAERTGGTYSTLKVQPAELEDSGVYFCASSQLGRDFGPGTRLTVT.